A selection of T cell receptor beta chains follows, all from one sample in a study of blood T cell repertoires in COVID-19. Method: immunoSEQ multiplex PCR; TCRdb's copy keeps in-frame clones and lacks some. The table includes roughly 250,000 clones, around nine tenths detected once. Input material: peripheral blood. The origin of the receptors is a man aged 35 to 55 who had recovered from COVID-19. Each CDR3 is given without its conserved first and last residue. The D gene is left open where the match is weak.

j_gene | d_gene | v_gene | CDR3aa
TRBJ1-1 | . | TRBV29-1 | SVRRWDTEAF
TRBJ2-7 | TRBD2 | TRBV6-5 | ASSWWGGEQY
TRBJ2-2 | TRBD2 | TRBV6-2/TRBV6-3 | ASSYPGLAGGATSTGELF
TRBJ2-7 | . | TRBV2 | ASKYGRRDEQY
TRBJ2-5 | TRBD1 | TRBV4-1 | ASSQDRGNQETQY
TRBJ2-5 | TRBD2 | TRBV2 | ASSVGLATETQY
TRBJ2-7 | . | TRBV9 | ASSVGMTSSYEQY
TRBJ2-3 | TRBD2 | TRBV7-2 | ASSSWTSGMLDTQY
TRBJ1-2 | TRBD1 | TRBV6-1 | ASSEEDRGDGYT
TRBJ2-1 | . | TRBV6-5 | ASSTPDGGYNEQF
TRBJ2-7 | TRBD1 | TRBV2 | ASSGTGGTGYEQY
TRBJ2-7 | TRBD1 | TRBV19 | ASSNRQGYEQY
TRBJ2-7 | TRBD2 | TRBV7-9 | ASSLTSGGDSYEQY
TRBJ2-1 | TRBD2 | TRBV7-9 | ASSTSGGQF
TRBJ1-2 | . | TRBV10-3 | AISEDRHLGYT
TRBJ2-1 | . | TRBV7-6 | ASSSNDKDNEQF